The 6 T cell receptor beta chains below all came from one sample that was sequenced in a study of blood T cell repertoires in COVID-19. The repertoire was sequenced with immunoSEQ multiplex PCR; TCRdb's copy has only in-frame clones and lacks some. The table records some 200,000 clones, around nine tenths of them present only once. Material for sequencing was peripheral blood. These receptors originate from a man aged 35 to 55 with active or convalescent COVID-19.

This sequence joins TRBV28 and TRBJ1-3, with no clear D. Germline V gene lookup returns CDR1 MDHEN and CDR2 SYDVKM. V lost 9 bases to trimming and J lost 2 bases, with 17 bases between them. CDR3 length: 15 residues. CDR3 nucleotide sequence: TGTGCCAGTAGCCGCCTCGGCTCGGCTGGAAACACCATATATTTT. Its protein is CASSRLGSAGNTIYF.

The CDR3 nucleotides read TGTGCCAGCAGTTTATCCGGGACAGGGATAGGCTCACCCCTCCACTTT. Translating it yields CASSLSGTGIGSPLHF. The chain links TRBV27 to TRBJ1-6; 9 bases are shared with TRBD1. Germline trimming cut 0 bases from V and 10 bases from J; bases unmatched to any gene: 7. Germline lookup yields CDR1 MNHEY and CDR2 SMNVEV (reference sequence). This CDR3 is built from 16 residues.

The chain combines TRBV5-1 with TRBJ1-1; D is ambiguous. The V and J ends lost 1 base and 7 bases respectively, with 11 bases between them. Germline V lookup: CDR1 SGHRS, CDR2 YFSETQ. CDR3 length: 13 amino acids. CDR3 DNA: TGCGCCAGCAGCTTGAGAGAGCAAAGTGAAGCTTTCTTT. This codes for CASSLREQSEAFF.

The CDR3: CAWSPMGQGNTGELFF. DNA for the CDR3: TGTGCCTGGAGCCCAATGGGACAGGGGAACACCGGGGAGCTGTTTTTT. The chain combines TRBV30 with TRBJ2-2; 9 bases fit TRBD1. Germline V gene sequence: CDR1 GTSNPN, CDR2 SVGIG (reference sequence). This CDR3 has 16 residues. J gave up 1 base and V 3 bases, and 6 bases lay outside the gene matches.

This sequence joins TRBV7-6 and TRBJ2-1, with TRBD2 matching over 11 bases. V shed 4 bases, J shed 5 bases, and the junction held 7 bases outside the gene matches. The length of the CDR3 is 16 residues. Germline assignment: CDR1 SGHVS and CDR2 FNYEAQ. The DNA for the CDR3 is TGTGCCAGCAGCTCGGCGGCTAGCGGGGGGAACAATGAGCAGTTCTTC. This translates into CASSSAASGGNNEQFF.

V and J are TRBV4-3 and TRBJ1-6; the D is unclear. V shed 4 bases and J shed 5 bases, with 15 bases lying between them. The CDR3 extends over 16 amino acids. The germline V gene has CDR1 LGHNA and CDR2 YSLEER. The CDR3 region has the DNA TGCGCCAGCAGCCGAAATCTAGGAACCGATAATTCACCCCTCCACTTT. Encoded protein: CASSRNLGTDNSPLHF.